Here is one TCR beta chain with its context. The sample comes from a study of monozygotic twins with inflammatory bowel disease. Germline V gene sequence: CDR1 SGHRS, CDR2 YFSETQ. This CDR3 has 13 residues. TCRdb re-called the 5' RACE reads; one entry per CDR3 protein, DNA not given. This sample carries around 210,000 distinct CDR3 sequences, with under 8.5% going to the ten biggest clones. This sequence originates from a human donor with ulcerative colitis or Crohn's disease, or a healthy co-twin of an affected twin (not recorded which). The sample consisted of blood. The chain uses TRBV5-1 and TRBJ1-1. This chain's CDR3 is CASSLEQAPEAFF.